The 19 T cell receptor beta chains presented below share a single source sample, sequenced in a study of blood T cell repertoires in COVID-19. The data were produced by immunoSEQ multiplex PCR, yet TCRdb's version contains in-frame clones alone and is incomplete. Of about 160,000 clones in the sample, 81% were seen once. Sequenced input: PBMCs or T cells enriched from blood (not recorded which). These receptors all stem from a middle-aged woman with acute COVID-19.

J is TRBJ2-2 and V is TRBV7-9, with a weak D call TRBD1 (6 bases). Trimming took 11 bases from V and 5 from J, leaving 21 bases between them. Germline V lookup: CDR1 SEHNR, CDR2 FQNEAQ (reference sequence). The CDR3 covers 15 residues. CDR3 protein: CAGQTEVRFTGELFF. For the CDR3, the DNA is TGTGCCGGACAGACAGAGGTTAGATTTACCGGGGAGCTGTTTTTT.

There are many counts of this clone. The chain recombines TRBV30 with TRBJ1-2, with D possibly being TRBD1 (6 bases). The V and J ends lost 6 bases and 4 bases respectively, with 15 bases between them. The germline gives CDR1 GTSNPN, CDR2 SVGIG (reference sequence). This CDR3 comprises 13 residues. CDR3 amino acids: CACQLDSSYGYTF. The CDR3 DNA reads as TGTGCCTGCCAACTGGACAGCTCCTATGGCTACACCTTC.

This sequence joins TRBV29-1 and TRBJ1-1; D is ambiguous. The germline V and J ends were trimmed by 0 bases and 1 base, with 6 bases remaining between them. The CDR3 runs 13 residues. Looked up from germline, CDR1 is SQVTM and CDR2 is ANQGSEA. CDR3 DNA: TGCAGCGTTGAAGATCGGAGGAACACTGAAGCTTTCTTT. Protein product: CSVEDRRNTEAFF.

In nucleotides, the CDR3 is TGTGCCATCAGTGAGTCAGCGTACGAGCAGTACTTC. This sequence encodes CAISESAYEQYF. The V call is TRBV10-3, the J call TRBJ2-7, with unresolved D. V was trimmed by 0 bases and J by 4 bases, leaving 4 bases between them. This CDR3 spans 12 amino acids. CDR1 is ENHRY and CDR2 is SYGVKD in the germline V gene.

This clone has a single count. J is TRBJ1-1 and V is TRBV5-1, with TRBD1 matching over 7 bases. Germline-derived CDR1 and CDR2 are SGHRS and YFSETQ. This CDR3 spans 15 amino acids. Trimming cost V 4 bases and J 7 bases; bases outside gene matches: 13. CDR3 bases: TGCGCCAGCAGCCCCACTTTCAGACAGGGAATTGAAGCTTTCTTT. It encodes CASSPTFRQGIEAFF.

The chain is built from TRBV7-2 and TRBJ2-1; TRBD2 aligns across 11 bases. CDR3 length: 15 amino acids. From germline, CDR1 is SGHTA and CDR2 FQGNSA. The junction had 3 bases not matched to a gene; V was cut back by 7 bases and J by 1 base. CDR3 nucleotides: TGTGCCAGCACAATAGCGGGAGGGTCCTACAATGAGCAGTTCTTC. Translated: CASTIAGGSYNEQFF.

This clone was recorded only once. This chain joins TRBV19 and TRBJ1-5, with D uncertain. Trimming removed 6 bases from V and 0 bases from J, with 18 bases in between. Germline CDR1 LNHDA, CDR2 SQIVND (reference sequence). There are 17 residues in the CDR3. CDR3: CASSTGWAAYSNQPQHF. The CDR3 nucleotides read TGTGCCAGTAGCACGGGGTGGGCTGCGTATAGCAATCAGCCCCAGCATTTT.

The rearrangement links TRBV18 to TRBJ1-1, with TRBD1 as a possible D gene (5 bases). This CDR3 has 16 amino acids. V dropped 2 bases and J dropped 1 base, with 14 bases sitting between them. The germline V gene encodes CDR1 KGHSH and CDR2 LQKENI. CDR3 DNA sequence: TGTGCCAGCTCACCAGGGGGGAGACTTGGGAACACTGAAGCTTTCTTT. This sequence encodes CASSPGGRLGNTEAFF. Full variable domain (missing parts from reference TRBV18 and TRBJ1-1): NAGVMQNPRHLVRRRGQEARLRCSPMKGHSHVYWYRQLPEEGLKFMVYLQKENIIDESGMPKERFSAEFPKEGPSILRIQQVVRGDSAAYFCASSPGGRLGNTEAFFGQGTRLTVV.

As for this clone: Other DNA sequences within the sample encode an identical CDR3. The chain carries TRBV6-1 and TRBJ2-3, with D perhaps TRBD2 (5 bases). Germline CDR1 MNHNS, CDR2 SASEGT. The germline V and J ends were trimmed by 2 bases and 5 bases, with 5 bases remaining between them. This CDR3 region has 12 residues. The CDR3 loop is CASSESGDTQYF. The DNA for the CDR3 is TGTGCCAGCAGTGAAAGCGGAGATACGCAGTATTTT.

The rearrangement links TRBV4-1 to TRBJ2-3; 9 positions agree with TRBD1. Unmatched junction bases numbered 7, after V lost 1 base and J lost 2 bases. This CDR3 is 17 amino acids long. Germline loops: CDR1 MGHRA, CDR2 YSYEKL. In DNA form, the CDR3 reads TGCGCCAGCAGCCAAGCCACAGGGGGCATATTCACAGATACGCAGTATTTT. Translation: CASSQATGGIFTDTQYF.

The gene calls are TRBV7-8 and TRBJ2-1, with a weak D call TRBD2 (6 bases). Germline V CDR1 and CDR2: SGHVS, FQNEAQ. Trimming removed 1 base from V and 8 bases from J, with 9 bases in between. The CDR3 loop spans 13 amino acids. DNA for the CDR3: TGTGCCAGCAGCTTAGATACTAGCCATGAGCAGTTCTTC. Amino acids: CASSLDTSHEQFF. Looking up the rest from reference TRBV7-8 and TRBJ2-1 gives the full variable domain: GAGVSQSPRYKVAKRGQDVALRCDPISGHVSLFWYQQALGQGPEFLTYFQNEAQLDKSGLPSDRFFAERPEGSVSTLKIQRTQQEDSAVYLCASSLDTSHEQFFGPGTRLTVL.

V usage is TRBV7-9 and J usage is TRBJ2-1; 8 bases map to TRBD2. This CDR3 is 15 amino acids long. The ends lost 2 bases at V and 1 base at J; junction bases unmatched: 1. Germline CDR1 SEHNR, CDR2 FQNEAQ (reference sequence). CDR3 sequence reads: CASSLIAGSYNEQFF. CDR3 sequence (DNA): TGTGCCAGCAGCTTAATAGCGGGATCCTACAATGAGCAGTTCTTC.

The chain employs TRBV27 and TRBJ1-4; 7 bases align to TRBD1. Germline lookup yields CDR1 MNHEY and CDR2 SMNVEV (reference sequence). After removal of 5 bases from V and 8 bases from J, the junction contained 8 bases not matched to a gene. This CDR3 spans 14 amino acids. CDR3 in DNA: TGTGCCAGCAGTAAGGGGGCGACAGCGGAAAAACTGTTTTTT. Residues: CASSKGATAEKLFF.

CDR3 sequence: CASSLVGQGFTEAFF. CDR3 DNA sequence: TGTGCCAGCAGCTTGGTCGGACAGGGGTTCACTGAAGCTTTCTTT. V and J are TRBV5-4 and TRBJ1-1, with 9 bases that match TRBD1. The CDR3 consists of 15 residues. V lost 0 bases, J lost 4 bases, and 4 bases stayed unmatched. Germline V gives CDR1 SGHNT, CDR2 YYREEE (reference sequence).

The V and J genes are TRBV12-3 or TRBV12-4 and TRBJ2-2; a possible D gene is TRBD1 (6 bases). This CDR3 contains 13 residues. V was trimmed by 6 bases and J by 1 base, leaving 6 bases between them. The CDR3 nucleotides are TGTGCCAGCAGACAGGGGAACACCGGGGAGCTGTTTTTT. This sequence encodes CASRQGNTGELFF.

The CDR3 coding sequence is TGTGCCAGCAGCTTGACAGGGGGCGCTGACTATGGCTACACCTTC. Protein product: CASSLTGGADYGYTF. The chain employs TRBV11-3 and TRBJ1-2, with TRBD1 matching 10 bases. Germline assignment: CDR1 SGHNT and CDR2 YENEEA. The CDR3 runs 15 residues. V was pared by 3 bases and J by 3 bases, with 4 bases of the junction left unmatched. Full variable domain (rest looked up from reference TRBV11-3 and TRBJ1-2): EAGVVQSPRYKIIEKKQPVAFWCNPISGHNTLYWYLQNLGQGPELLIRYENEEAVDDSQLPKDRFSAERLKGVDSTLKIQPAELGDSAVYLCASSLTGGADYGYTFGSGTRLTVV.

This sequence joins TRBV3-1 (or the pseudogene TRBV3-2) and TRBJ2-2, with D possibly matching TRBD1 (5 bases). From germline, CDR1 is LGHDT and CDR2 YNNKEL (reference sequence). V dropped 6 bases and J dropped 0 bases, with 11 bases sitting between them. The CDR3 consists of 15 residues. The CDR3 region has the DNA TGTGCCAGCAGAGAAAGGGGTGCGAACACCGGGGAGCTGTTTTTT. It codes for CASRERGANTGELFF.

In DNA form, the CDR3 reads TGTGCCAGCAGTTACTTTGGTAGCGGGAGCAGGGAGACCCAGTACTTC. Protein product: CASSYFGSGSRETQYF. The J gene is TRBJ2-5, the V gene TRBV6-5, with 9 positions matching TRBD2. The V gene end was trimmed by 1 base and the J gene end by 5 bases; junction bases not matched to a gene: 8. The germline V gene has CDR1 MNHEY and CDR2 SVGAGI. The CDR3 is 16 amino acids.

The J gene is TRBJ2-3, the V gene TRBV5-1; 10 bases are a match to TRBD2. V lost 0 bases and J lost 6; bases outside the gene matches: 7. Per germline, CDR1 SGHRS and CDR2 YFSETQ. This CDR3 contains 16 residues. For the CDR3, the DNA is TGCGCCAGCAGCTTGGGGCCTAGCGGGAGTTGGGATACGCAGTATTTT. It is translated as CASSLGPSGSWDTQYF. The variable domain in full, with the rest retrieved from reference TRBV5-1 and TRBJ2-3, is KAGVTQTPRYLIKTRGQQVTLSCSPISGHRSVSWYQQTPGQGLQFLFEYFSETQRNKGNFPGRFSGRQFSNSRSEMNVSTLELGDSALYLCASSLGPSGSWDTQYFGPGTRLTVL.